This TCR beta chain is from a study of metastatic and nonmetastatic thyroid tumors. Background on the study: Repertoires from malignant and benign thyroid patients were compared across blood and tumor or nodule tissue.

Until they underwent thyroid surgery, no patient had received any treatment. Original methodology: Differences in CDR3 between clinicopathological groups were drawn on to build a classifier intended to discriminate distant-metastatic papillary thyroid cancer patients. TCRdb used MiXCR to call clones anew from the PCR reads. These V and J calls are TCRdb output, not the study's own analysis. The sample has fewer than 8,000 clones, approximately 18% seen once. With respect to this clone: What it recognizes is unknown.

Whole-study results and caveats: Reported TCR beta diversity, measured in blood and tumor, was significantly higher for malignant thyroid tumors than for benign nodules.

The sequence came from a female donor with papillary thyroid cancer or a benign thyroid nodule (not recorded which). Some clones in this sample may be carry-over from other donors' samples. The sample was adjacent normal tissue.

CDR3 protein: CASSGRDSNPYEQYF. CDR3 in DNA: TGTGCCAGCAGTGGCCGGGACAGTAATCCCTACGAGCAGTACTTC. The chain carries TRBV6-1 and TRBJ2-7; TRBD1 agrees at 7 bases. The CDR3 extends over 15 amino acids. Trimming removed 4 bases from V and 2 bases from J; junction bases left unmatched: 8. From germline, CDR1 is MNHNS and CDR2 SASEGT.